The rows below give T cell receptor beta chains drawn from one sample of a study of T cell clones after liver transplantation. Sequencing used immunoSEQ multiplex PCR; TCRdb keeps in-frame clones, though not all of them. The sample holds about 80,000 clones, roughly 85% seen once. Source: CD4+ T cells from blood, taken almost 47 months after liver transplant. The receptors derive from a human patient who received a liver transplant. Part of the T cells may come from the graft donor. Both conserved end residues are part of each CDR3. The order of the fields is V gene, clone size, D gene, J gene, CDR3 protein. The D gene is left open where the match is weak. Clone sizes are given selectively: once, few, many, or a class where the clone is expanded.

TRBV27	-	TRBD1	TRBJ1-2	CASSLRTGDFYGYTF
TRBV30	-	-	TRBJ2-1	CAGRGVGANEQFF
TRBV5-6	few	TRBD1	TRBJ2-5	CASSRTGIETQYF
TRBV18	-	-	TRBJ1-3	CASSPQGSGNTIYF
TRBV2	-	-	TRBJ2-7	CASRGDLF
TRBV5-4	-	-	TRBJ2-1	CASNVAGEGRYEQFF
TRBV6-1	-	-	TRBJ2-7	CASSVGGPAYEQYF
TRBV29-1	-	-	TRBJ2-7	CSVRGSYEQYF
TRBV11-3	-	-	TRBJ2-5	CASSLDRETQYF
TRBV18	-	-	TRBJ2-2	CASSGTYNTGELFF
TRBV5-1	-	TRBD2	TRBJ2-1	CASSLLLAGVPNEQFF
TRBV29-1	-	TRBD1	TRBJ1-5	CSVVDRGNQPQHF
TRBV5-1	-	-	TRBJ2-7	CASPTTGEDEQYF
TRBV6-6	once	-	TRBJ2-6	CASTQRVSGANVLTF
TRBV6-1	-	-	TRBJ2-1	CASSELGEQFF
TRBV7-3	-	TRBD1	TRBJ2-2	CASSPQGAANTGELFF
TRBV19	-	-	TRBJ2-2	CASSDGQLFENTGELFF
TRBV5-4	-	-	TRBJ2-7	CASSLWDKGSYEQYF
TRBV6-5	-	-	TRBJ1-4	CASTLDEKLFF
TRBV11-3	-	TRBD1	TRBJ2-2	CASSRGQGTDGELFF
TRBV28	-	-	TRBJ2-6	CASSTDRPSGANVLTF
TRBV7-9	-	TRBD1	TRBJ2-2	CASSKRGLNTGELFF
TRBV18	-	TRBD2	TRBJ2-7	CASSPTGLAGGLPSLREQYF
TRBV12-5	-	-	TRBJ2-5	CASGLVRREETQYF
TRBV18	-	TRBD1	TRBJ1-2	CASSPSGTDPYGYTF
TRBV5-1	-	TRBD1	TRBJ2-5	CASSLATGTGGLETQYF
TRBV9	-	TRBD2	TRBJ2-7	CASSVAMMASGSYEQYF